This TCR beta chain was identified during a study of blood T cell repertoires in COVID-19. Turning to this clone: The junction and the germline gene differ at one end; a read error may be behind it.

The data were produced by immunoSEQ multiplex PCR, yet TCRdb's version contains in-frame clones alone and is incomplete. Among some 390,000 clones listed, around 89% were seen once. Sequencing was done on a sample of peripheral blood. The receptor's source is a woman in her thirties or forties with COVID-19, enrolled during active disease.

CDR3 DNA: TGTGCCCGGAGTGTGGGACTAGCGTTGATGACCGGGGAGCTGTTTTTT. This translates into CARSVGLALMTGELFF. The gene calls are TRBV30 and TRBJ2-2; TRBD2 matches 10 bases. The CDR3 runs to 16 residues. Germline-derived CDR1 and CDR2 are GTSNPN and SVGIG (reference sequence).